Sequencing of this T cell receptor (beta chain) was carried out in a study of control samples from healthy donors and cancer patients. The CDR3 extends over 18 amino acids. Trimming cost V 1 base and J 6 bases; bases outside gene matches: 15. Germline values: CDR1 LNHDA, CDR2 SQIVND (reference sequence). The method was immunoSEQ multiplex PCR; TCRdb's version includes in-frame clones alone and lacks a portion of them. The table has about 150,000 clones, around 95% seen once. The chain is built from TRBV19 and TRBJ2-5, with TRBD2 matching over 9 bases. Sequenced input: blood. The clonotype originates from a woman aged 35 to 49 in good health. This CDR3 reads CASSIVSRGGRAGQTQYF. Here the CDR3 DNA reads TGTGCCAGTAGTATAGTCTCCCGGGGCGGGAGGGCCGGCCAGACCCAGTACTTC. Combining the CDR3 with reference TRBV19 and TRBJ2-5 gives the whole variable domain DGGITQSPKYLFRKEGQNVTLSCEQNLNHDAMYWYRQDPGQGLRLIYYSQIVNDFQKGDIAEGYSVSREKKESFPLTVTSAQKNPTAFYLCASSIVSRGGRAGQTQYFGPGTRLLVL.